Sequencing of this T cell receptor (beta chain) was carried out in a study of blood T cell repertoires in COVID-19. This clone is a singleton in its sample. Per the germline V gene, CDR1 is LNHDA and CDR2 is SQIVND (reference sequence). The CDR3 has 15 amino acids. Trimming stripped 8 bases from V and 0 bases from J, with 16 bases between. TCRdb's table, derived via immunoSEQ multiplex PCR, lists solely in-frame clones and lacks some. The repertoire consists of roughly 230,000 clones, with around four fifths occurring once and the leading ten covering more than 6%. Sequencing was performed on peripheral blood. The chain recombines TRBV19 with TRBJ1-2; D might be TRBD1 (5 bases). The receptor was derived from a woman aged 55-70 years with active or convalescent COVID-19. The CDR3 reads CASGAGQPPNYGYTF. CDR3 sequence (DNA): TGTGCCAGTGGGGCGGGGCAGCCCCCTAACTATGGCTACACCTTC.